One T cell receptor (beta chain) is described in this entry. Its specificity is not known. A read error is possible here, since a much larger clone lies one base away. Because the CDR3 is missing its conserved closing phenylalanine or tryptophan, this is likely a read error. TCRdb passed the reads through MiXCR, listing each CDR3 protein once. The top ten hold roughly 8% of the sample, which has some 600,000 distinct CDR3 sequences, 20% to 25% seen once. This sample is drawn from a study of T cell repertoires in cytomegalovirus infection. Study-level background: Public TCR beta signatures provided an indication of both CMV infection and a matching HLA type.

This CDR3 is 17 amino acids long. Germline V gene lookup returns CDR1 MNHNY and CDR2 SVGAGI (reference sequence). Study-level points and caveats: Accumulated public TCR beta family frequency recognized individuals carrying CMV together with the relevant HLA. HLA-C-restricted, CMV-specific TCR beta clonotypes were dominant ex vivo.

The receptor's source is a human donor in good health (CMV status not recorded). Some clones in this sample may be carry-over from other donors' samples. Sequencing used CD8+ T cells from PBMCs. The J gene is TRBJ2-5, the V gene TRBV6-6; perhaps D is TRBD1 or TRBD2 (7 bases each). The CDR3 sequence: CASNYVQGREPQETQYS. The CDR3 DNA follows: TGTGCCAGCAATTACGTACAGGGGAGGGAACCCCAAGAGACCCAGTACTCC.